The 25 T cell receptor beta chains in this list originate from one sample, sequenced in a study of cytomegalovirus exposure and HLA in healthy donors. The method was immunoSEQ multiplex PCR; TCRdb's version includes in-frame clones alone and lacks a portion of them. Of some 69,000 clones detected, nearly 96% appear once; the ten largest clones hold 4.5% to 5%. The sequenced sample consisted of PBMCs. All receptors derive from a young woman in good health and CMV-seropositive.

The V gene is TRBV9, the J gene TRBJ1-4; D call uncertain. V lost 3 bases to trimming and J lost 0 bases, with 12 bases between them. Germline-derived CDR1 and CDR2 are SGDLS and YYNGEE. The CDR3 extends over 16 amino acids. The CDR3 sequence: CASSAGRATTNEKLFF. As DNA, the CDR3 is TGTGCCAGCAGCGCGGGGAGAGCCACAACTAATGAAAAACTGTTTTTT.

The J gene is TRBJ2-1, the V gene TRBV28; TRBD2 matches at 10 bases. Germline V gene sequence: CDR1 MDHEN, CDR2 SYDVKM. The junction had 5 bases not matched to a gene; V was cut back by 5 bases and J by 1 base. The CDR3 runs to 16 residues. The CDR3 DNA is TGTGCCAGCAGTGGACGACTAGCGGGTTCCTACAATGAGCAGTTCTTC. Translating gives CASSGRLAGSYNEQFF.

The CDR3 DNA sequence: TGTGCCAGCAGTCGGGACAACTCCTACGAGCAGTACTTC. Encoded protein: CASSRDNSYEQYF. The genes are TRBV28 and TRBJ2-7, with a tentative D call TRBD1 (6 bases). V lost 5 bases and J lost 0, with 8 bases in between. The CDR3 totals 13 residues. CDR1 and CDR2 from the germline V gene are MDHEN and SYDVKM.

This chain links TRBV18 with TRBJ1-3; the match to TRBD1 covers 7 bases. Per germline, CDR1 KGHSH and CDR2 LQKENI. The CDR3 contains 15 residues. Losses at the gene ends were 6 bases for V and 2 bases for J; bases not matched to a gene: 7. CDR3 loop: CASSLDRVPGNTIYF. The CDR3 nucleotides read TGTGCCAGCTCCCTCGACAGGGTACCTGGAAACACCATATATTTT.

V and J are TRBV28 and TRBJ2-3; a possible D gene is TRBD1 (8 bases). The V end lost 5 bases, the J end lost 3 bases, and 15 bases lay between the germline ends. This CDR3 has 15 residues. In germline, CDR1 is MDHEN, CDR2 SYDVKM. The CDR3, as DNA: TGTGCCAGCAGTCCCCACAGGGGGGGAACAGATACGCAGTATTTT. Translation: CASSPHRGGTDTQYF.

The table lists this clone with a few counts. This chain connects TRBV28 to TRBJ2-7; 10 bases match TRBD1. V trimming: 4 bases; J trimming: 0 bases; junction bases outside the gene matches: 12. The CDR3 loop spans 18 amino acids. Per germline, CDR1 MDHEN and CDR2 SYDVKM. CDR3 sequence reads: CASSSGQGSSSSSYEQYF. The CDR3 DNA follows: TGTGCCAGCAGTTCGGGACAGGGGTCGTCGTCGAGCTCCTACGAGCAGTACTTC.

DNA of the CDR3: TGTGCCAGCAGAGTTGGACTCAGGGGGTGGAATGAGCAGTTCTTC. Translated, it gives CASRVGLRGWNEQFF. The rearrangement links TRBV6-4 to TRBJ2-1; 7 nucleotides match TRBD1. CDR1 and CDR2 (germline): MRHNA, SNTAGT. CDR3 size: 15 residues. The trim removed 6 bases at V and 7 bases at J, leaving 12 bases unmatched.

The genes are TRBV6-5 and TRBJ1-2, with D maybe TRBD1 (5 bases). V was shortened by 7 bases and J by 4 bases, with 13 bases between the two germline ends. The CDR3 covers 13 residues. Germline CDR1 reads MNHEY; CDR2 reads SVGAGI. CDR3 amino acids: CASTGNVGYGYTF. CDR3 DNA sequence: TGTGCCAGCACAGGGAATGTGGGCTATGGCTACACCTTC.

This chain uses TRBV5-1 with TRBJ2-1, with 11 bases fitting TRBD1. From germline, CDR1 is SGHRS and CDR2 YFSETQ. V lost 3 bases, J lost 6 bases, and 5 bases stayed unmatched. CDR3 length: 15 residues. The CDR3 bases are TGCGCCAGCAGCTCCTCCGGGACAGGGGGCAATGAGCAGTTCTTC. Translating gives CASSSSGTGGNEQFF.

V gene TRBV5-4 combines with J gene TRBJ2-7; D unclear. The ends were cut back, 3 bases at V and 5 bases at J, with 9 bases in the middle. The CDR3 consists of 12 residues. Germline CDR1 reads SGHNT; CDR2 reads YYREEE (reference sequence). The CDR3 bases are TGTGCCAGCAGCTCCGACATTCACGAGCAGTACTTC. Amino acids: CASSSDIHEQYF.

This rearrangement joins TRBV28 to TRBJ2-7; 8 bases line up with TRBD1. Germline V lookup: CDR1 MDHEN, CDR2 SYDVKM. The ends lost 5 bases at V and 4 bases at J; junction bases unmatched: 10. The CDR3 has 15 amino acids. For the CDR3, the DNA is TGTGCCAGCAGTGTTGACAGGGGTTTCGGGTACGAGCAGTACTTC. This codes for CASSVDRGFGYEQYF. Using reference TRBV28 and TRBJ2-7 for the parts outside the CDR3, the full variable domain is DVKVTQSSRYLVKRTGEKVFLECVQDMDHENMFWYRQDPGLGLRLIYFSYDVKMKEKGDIPEGYSVSREKKERFSLILESASTNQTSMYLCASSVDRGFGYEQYFGPGTRLTVT.

The J gene is TRBJ2-5, the V gene TRBV7-3, with 10 positions matching TRBD2. V was pared by 3 bases and J by 5 bases, with 12 bases of the junction left unmatched. The CDR3 extends over 17 amino acids. Germline assignment: CDR1 SGHTA and CDR2 FQGTGA. The CDR3 loop reads CASSLIGAGGPGETQYF. The CDR3 DNA reads as TGTGCCAGCAGCTTGATAGGAGCGGGAGGGCCTGGGGAGACCCAGTACTTC.

The V call is TRBV27, the J call TRBJ2-3; D perhaps matches TRBD2 (5 bases). Germline V gene sequence: CDR1 MNHEY, CDR2 SMNVEV (reference sequence). V lost 5 bases and J lost 3, with 9 bases in between. The CDR3 totals 13 residues. The CDR3 DNA reads as TGTGCCAGCAGTAAAGCGGCGACAGATACGCAGTATTTT. It is translated as CASSKAATDTQYF.

The CDR3 spells CASSLARAGVGEQYF. The DNA for the CDR3 is TGTGCCAGCAGCTTAGCTCGGGCAGGGGTAGGGGAGCAGTACTTC. The chain is built from TRBV7-6 and TRBJ2-7, with D perhaps matching TRBD1 (6 bases). The CDR3 is 15 amino acids. The germline gives CDR1 SGHVS, CDR2 FNYEAQ. V was cut by 0 bases and J by 7 bases, with 16 bases left in between. Full variable domain (remainder filled in from reference TRBV7-6 and TRBJ2-7): GAGVSQSPRYKVTKRGQDVALRCDPISGHVSLYWYRQALGQGPEFLTYFNYEAQQDKSGLPNDRFSAERPEGSISTLTIQRTEQRDSAMYRCASSLARAGVGEQYFGPGTRLTVT.

The genes are TRBV27 and TRBJ1-5; D is ambiguous. The CDR3 is 13 residues long. V was pared by 6 bases and J by 7 bases, with 13 bases between. CDR1 is MNHEY, CDR2 SMNVEV, per germline (reference sequence). The CDR3 DNA reads as TGTGCCAGCAGCATTACAACGTTCCAGCCCCAGCATTTT. Protein product: CASSITTFQPQHF.

This clone was detected once. V is TRBV19 and J is TRBJ2-5; 10 bases are shared with TRBD2. This CDR3 is 14 amino acids long. Germline values: CDR1 LNHDA, CDR2 SQIVND (reference sequence). The ends lost 3 bases at V and 3 bases at J; junction bases unmatched: 1. The CDR3 sequence is CASSITSGKETQYF. The DNA of the CDR3 is TGTGCCAGTAGTATCACTAGCGGGAAAGAGACCCAGTACTTC.

V is TRBV15 and J is TRBJ1-4; 10 nucleotides agree with TRBD1. The ends lost 0 bases at V and 6 bases at J; junction bases unmatched: 4. The CDR3 consists of 16 residues. Germline CDR1 reads LNHNV; CDR2 reads YYDKDF (reference sequence). CDR3 sequence (DNA): TGTGCCACCAGCAGAGATTATGGGACAGGGGATGAAAAACTGTTTTTT. Encoded protein: CATSRDYGTGDEKLFF. The full variable domain, rest sourced from reference TRBV15 and TRBJ1-4, is DAMVIQNPRYQVTQFGKPVTLSCSQTLNHNVMYWYQQKSSQAPKLLFHYYDKDFNNEADTPDNFQSRRPNTSFCFLDIRSPGLGDTAMYLCATSRDYGTGDEKLFFGSGTQLSVL.

J is TRBJ2-2 and V is TRBV11-3; possible D gene TRBD2, 5 bases. Germline V gene data show CDR1 as SGHNT and CDR2 as YENEEA. V was pared by 5 bases and J by 1 base, with 11 bases between. This CDR3 contains 15 residues. In nucleotides, the CDR3 is TGTGCCAGCAGCGCTGGCGGGCAGAACACCGGGGAGCTGTTTTTT. Translating it yields CASSAGGQNTGELFF.

The chain couples TRBV5-1 to TRBJ2-1; 9 positions match TRBD1. CDR1 is SGHRS, CDR2 YFSETQ, per germline. CDR3 length: 14 amino acids. V shed 3 bases and J 9 bases; nucleotides not matched to a gene: 7. The CDR3 nucleotides read TGCGCCAGCAGCTCTCGACAGGGGGAGAGTGAGCAGTTCTTC. It is translated as CASSSRQGESEQFF. Complete variable domain (other parts from reference TRBV5-1 and TRBJ2-1): KAGVTQTPRYLIKTRGQQVTLSCSPISGHRSVSWYQQTPGQGLQFLFEYFSETQRNKGNFPGRFSGRQFSNSRSEMNVSTLELGDSALYLCASSSRQGESEQFFGPGTRLTVL.

The genes are TRBV7-9 and TRBJ2-1; D possibly corresponds to TRBD1 (6 bases). There are 14 residues in the CDR3. The germline gives CDR1 SEHNR, CDR2 FQNEAQ (reference sequence). Between the trimmed V and J ends, which lost 4 bases and 10 bases, there was a span of 17 bases. This CDR3 is CASSSGTGIIEQFF. CDR3 coding DNA: TGTGCCAGCAGCTCCGGTACAGGGATCATCGAGCAGTTCTTC.

This chain joins TRBV4-3 and TRBJ2-1; TRBD2 aligns across 10 bases. The V gene's germline CDR1 is LGHNA and CDR2 YSLEER. The V segment lost 4 bases and the J segment 9 bases; nucleotides outside the gene matches: 9. The CDR3 contains 15 residues. The CDR3 sequence: CASSRRTSGLREQFF. In nucleotides, the CDR3 is TGCGCCAGCAGCCGCCGGACTAGCGGTTTACGTGAGCAGTTCTTC.

The V gene is TRBV4-1, the J gene TRBJ2-5, with a weak D call TRBD1 (5 bases). This CDR3 region has 16 residues. Between the trimmed V and J ends, which lost 0 bases and 0 bases, there was a span of 11 bases. Looked up from germline, CDR1 is MGHRA and CDR2 is YSYEKL. DNA of the CDR3: TGCGCCAGCAGCCAAGATCGAGCAGGGTACCAAGAGACCCAGTACTTC. Translated: CASSQDRAGYQETQYF.

The genes are TRBV19 and TRBJ1-5; perhaps TRBD1 as D (6 bases). The ends were cut back, 8 bases at V and 3 bases at J, with 14 bases in the middle. CDR3 length: 14 amino acids. Per the germline V gene, CDR1 is LNHDA and CDR2 is SQIVND (reference sequence). Here the CDR3 reads CASSEGGYNQPQHF. The CDR3 DNA sequence: TGTGCCAGTTCCGAGGGGGGGTACAATCAGCCCCAGCATTTT.

The chain has TRBV14 and TRBJ2-7; D uncertain. Germline V gives CDR1 SGHDN, CDR2 FVKESK. V was cut by 4 bases and J by 0 bases, with 7 bases left in between. CDR3 length: 13 residues. In nucleotides, the CDR3 is TGTGCCAGCAGCCTGTCTTTCTCCTACGAGCAGTACTTC. Translating it yields CASSLSFSYEQYF.

J is TRBJ2-3 and V is TRBV4-3; 11 positions agree with TRBD2. The germline V gene encodes CDR1 LGHNA and CDR2 YSLEER. The CDR3 runs 18 residues. Losses at the gene ends were 1 base for V and 5 bases for J; bases not matched to a gene: 11. The CDR3 coding sequence is TGCGCCAGCAGCCAAGTTTTCCTCCAACTAGCGGGAGAAGATACGCAGTATTTT. It specifies CASSQVFLQLAGEDTQYF.